The entry below describes one T cell receptor beta chain. Its antigen is not known. In germline, CDR1 is SGDLS, CDR2 YYNGEE. With V trimmed by 1 base and J by 4 bases, 8 bases remained unmatched. This CDR3 comprises 17 residues. This sample is drawn from a study of T cell responses to AZD1222 COVID-19 vaccine. Repertoires were generated with immunoSEQ multiplex PCR, while TCRdb's copy carries only in-frame clones and drops some. Here the sample spans tens of thousands of clones, 75% to 95% being singletons. General study points: Clonal diversity may have been underestimated, and the donors were mostly white British, with more females than males. Spike regions recognized by vaccine-associated CD4 TCRs spanned the protein, led by 160-218 and 743-854. Reportedly, close to half of spike-specific TCRs are directed against unmutated variant regions. Baseline antibody screening turned up just a handful of seropositive AZD1222 recipients.

The clonotype originates from an adult in good health. The chain has TRBV9 and TRBJ2-1; 10 nucleotides align to TRBD2. The source was peripheral blood, collected on day 0 of MenACWY control vaccination. The CDR3 loop is CASSVTSGTPSYNEQFF. The CDR3 bases are TGTGCCAGCAGCGTAACTAGCGGGACCCCAAGTTACAATGAGCAGTTCTTC.